This T cell receptor (beta chain) was sequenced in a study of CD8+CD57+ T cells in acquired aplastic anemia. Across the whole study: Sorted CD4+ and CD8+ cells yielded roughly 3.5 ug of DNA on average.

This clonotype was recorded a few times. The target antigen is unknown. Trimming took off 6 bases at V and 4 bases at J, with 6 bases between the two ends. The CDR3 loop spans 11 amino acids. CDR1 and CDR2 from the germline V gene are SGHTA and FQGNSA. Overall study results and limits: Under 35 was the count of CD8+ CDR3 sequences that patients shared with controls.

TCR beta VDJ and CDR3 were profiled, and genomic DNA was the template. TCRdb used MiXCR to reprocess the reads, holding one entry per CDR3 protein. This sample yields more than 150,000 distinct CDR3 sequences, of which around half are seen a single time; about 2.9% belongs to the top ten. All sequencing subjects had displayed CD8+CD57+ cell expansion on flow cytometry. The TCR comes from a human donor with aplastic anemia. Material for sequencing was sorted CD4+, CD8+, or CD8+CD57+ T cells (not recorded which) from PBMCs. The chain joins TRBV7-2 to TRBJ1-2; D is unclear. The CDR3 region has the DNA TGTGCCAGCAGGGGTGGCTATGGCTACACCTTC. Amino acids: CASRGGYGYTF.